The present entry profiles one TCR beta chain with its context. The target antigen is unknown. TCRdb keeps only in-frame clones here, not all; method: immunoSEQ multiplex PCR. The sample includes 1.5 million to 2.5 million clones, around 96% of them seen just once. The V end lost 5 bases, the J end lost 6 bases, and 12 bases lay between the germline ends. Germline assignment: CDR1 SEHNR and CDR2 FQNEAQ (reference sequence). This CDR3 is built from 13 residues. CD45RO-negative CD8 cells positively selected for CCR7 made up the naive population, which excluded terminally differentiated effector memory CD45RA+ cells. This specimen belongs to a study of shared clonotypes between healthy human individuals. Findings and caveats of the study: Of the naive CD4 clonotypes, approximately 5% were shared across several donors.

Sequenced: naive CD8+ T cells sorted from blood. This TCR was recovered from a young man in good health. V and J are TRBV7-9 and TRBJ2-3; D not certain. In DNA, the CDR3 is TGTGCCAGCAGCCCCCCTAGTGCTGATACGCAGTATTTT. It is translated as CASSPPSADTQYF.